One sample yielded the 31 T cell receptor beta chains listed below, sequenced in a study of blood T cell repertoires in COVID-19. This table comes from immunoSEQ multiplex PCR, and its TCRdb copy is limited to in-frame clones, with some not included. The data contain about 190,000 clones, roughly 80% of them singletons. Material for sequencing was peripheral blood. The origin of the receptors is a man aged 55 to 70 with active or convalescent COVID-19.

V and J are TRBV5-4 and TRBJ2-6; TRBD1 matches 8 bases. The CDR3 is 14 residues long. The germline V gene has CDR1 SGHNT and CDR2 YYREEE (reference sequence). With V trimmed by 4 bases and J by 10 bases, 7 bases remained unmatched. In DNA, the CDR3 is TGTGCCAGCAGCCAAGGGACAGGCCGTAACGTCCTGACTTTC. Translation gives CASSQGTGRNVLTF.

CDR3 DNA sequence: TGTGCCAGCAGCGTCCAAAGCGGGGGATCAGATACGCAGTATTTT. It codes for CASSVQSGGSDTQYF. This chain joins TRBV9 and TRBJ2-3, with 8 bases that match TRBD2. The CDR3 length is 15 residues. Germline loops: CDR1 SGDLS, CDR2 YYNGEE. V lost 2 bases and J lost 4; bases outside the gene matches: 6.

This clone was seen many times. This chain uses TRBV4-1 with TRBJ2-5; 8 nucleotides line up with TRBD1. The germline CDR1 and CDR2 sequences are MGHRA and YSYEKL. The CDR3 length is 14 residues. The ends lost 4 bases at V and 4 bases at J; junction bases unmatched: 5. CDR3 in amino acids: CASSPGQERETQYF. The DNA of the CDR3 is TGCGCCAGCAGCCCGGGACAGGAGAGAGAGACCCAGTACTTC.

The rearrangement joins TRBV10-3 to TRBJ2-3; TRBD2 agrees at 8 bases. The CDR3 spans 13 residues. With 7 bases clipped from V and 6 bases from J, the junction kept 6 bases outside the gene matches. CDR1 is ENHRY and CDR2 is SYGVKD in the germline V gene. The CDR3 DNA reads TGTGCCATCAAGGAGCGGGAGTGGGATACGCAGTATTTT. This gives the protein CAIKEREWDTQYF.

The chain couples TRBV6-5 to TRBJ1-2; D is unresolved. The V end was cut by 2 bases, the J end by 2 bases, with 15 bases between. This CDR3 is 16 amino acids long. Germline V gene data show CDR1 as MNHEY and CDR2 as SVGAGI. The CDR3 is CASSYDMNSLNYGYTF. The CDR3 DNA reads TGTGCCAGCAGTTACGACATGAATTCACTCAACTATGGCTACACCTTC.

CDR3 nucleotides: TGTGCCAGCAGCCAAGATCCAGCGGGAGTGGCGCAGTACTTC. This gives the protein CASSQDPAGVAQYF. The rearrangement uses TRBV3-1 (or the pseudogene TRBV3-2) and TRBJ2-7, with 8 bases aligning to TRBD2. There are 14 residues in the CDR3. The germline gives CDR1 LGHDT, CDR2 YNNKEL (reference sequence). The trim removed 0 bases at V and 9 bases at J, leaving 7 bases unmatched.

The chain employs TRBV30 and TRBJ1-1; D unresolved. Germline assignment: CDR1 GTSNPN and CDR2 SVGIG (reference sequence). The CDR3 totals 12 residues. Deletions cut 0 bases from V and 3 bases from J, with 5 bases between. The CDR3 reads CAWSVYDTEAFF. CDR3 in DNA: TGTGCCTGGAGTGTCTACGACACTGAAGCTTTCTTT.

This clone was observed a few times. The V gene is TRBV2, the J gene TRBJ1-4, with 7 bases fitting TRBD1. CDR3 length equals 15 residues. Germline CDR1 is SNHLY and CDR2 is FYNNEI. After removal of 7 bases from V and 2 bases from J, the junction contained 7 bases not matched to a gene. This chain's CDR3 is CASTLLGQTNEKLFF. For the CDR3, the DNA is TGTGCCAGCACCCTTCTGGGACAGACTAATGAAAAACTGTTTTTT.

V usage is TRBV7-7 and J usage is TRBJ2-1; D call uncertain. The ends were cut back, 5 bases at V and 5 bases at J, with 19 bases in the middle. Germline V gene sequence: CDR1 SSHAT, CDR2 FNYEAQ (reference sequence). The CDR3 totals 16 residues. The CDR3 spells CASSPPQVIGDNEQFF. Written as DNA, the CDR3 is TGTGCCAGCAGCCCCCCCCAGGTCATTGGTGACAATGAGCAGTTCTTC.

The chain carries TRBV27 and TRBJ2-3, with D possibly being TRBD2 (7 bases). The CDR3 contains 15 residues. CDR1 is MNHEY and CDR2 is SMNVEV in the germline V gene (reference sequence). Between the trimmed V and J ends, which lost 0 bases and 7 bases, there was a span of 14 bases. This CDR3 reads CASSLSWGGENTQYF. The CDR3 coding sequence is TGTGCCAGCAGTTTATCGTGGGGGGGCGAAAATACGCAGTATTTT.

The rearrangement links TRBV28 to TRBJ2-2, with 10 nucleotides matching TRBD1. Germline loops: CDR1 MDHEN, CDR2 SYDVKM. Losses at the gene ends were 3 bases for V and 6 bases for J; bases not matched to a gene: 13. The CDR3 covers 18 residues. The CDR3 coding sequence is TGTGCCAGCAGTTTCGGAGGGCCCGGACAGGGGGATTCCGGGGAGCTGTTTTTT. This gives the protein CASSFGGPGQGDSGELFF.

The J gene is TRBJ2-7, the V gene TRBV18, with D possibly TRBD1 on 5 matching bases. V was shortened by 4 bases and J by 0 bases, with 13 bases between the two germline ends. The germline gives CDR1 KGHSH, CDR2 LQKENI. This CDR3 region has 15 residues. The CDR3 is CASSRDSVSSYEQYF. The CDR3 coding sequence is TGTGCCAGCTCACGCGACAGCGTGAGCTCCTACGAGCAGTACTTC.

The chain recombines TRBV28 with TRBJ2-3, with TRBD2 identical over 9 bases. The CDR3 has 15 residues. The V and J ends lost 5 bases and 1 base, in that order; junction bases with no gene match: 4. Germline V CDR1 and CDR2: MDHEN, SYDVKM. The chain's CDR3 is CASSSGRYGTDTQYF. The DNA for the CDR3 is TGTGCCAGCAGTAGCGGGAGGTATGGCACAGATACGCAGTATTTT.

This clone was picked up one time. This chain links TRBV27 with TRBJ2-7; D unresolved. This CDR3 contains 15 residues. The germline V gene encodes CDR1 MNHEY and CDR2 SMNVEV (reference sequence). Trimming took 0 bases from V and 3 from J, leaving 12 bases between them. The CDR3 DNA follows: TGTGCCAGCAGTTTATCCCTTTTGCGGCACTACGAGCAGTACTTC. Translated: CASSLSLLRHYEQYF.

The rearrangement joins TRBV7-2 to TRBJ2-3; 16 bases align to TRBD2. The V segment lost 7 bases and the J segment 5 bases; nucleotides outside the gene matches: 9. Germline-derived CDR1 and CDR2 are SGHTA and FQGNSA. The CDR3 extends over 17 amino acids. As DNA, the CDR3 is TGTGCCAGCAAGGGGACTAGCGGGAGGGCCGCTAAAGATACGCAGTATTTT. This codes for CASKGTSGRAAKDTQYF.

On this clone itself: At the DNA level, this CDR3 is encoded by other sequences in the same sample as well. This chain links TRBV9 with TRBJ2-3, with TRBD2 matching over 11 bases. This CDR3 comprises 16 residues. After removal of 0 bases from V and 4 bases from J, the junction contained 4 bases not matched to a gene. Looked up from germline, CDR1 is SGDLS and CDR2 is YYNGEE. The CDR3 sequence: CASSVELAGGADTQYF. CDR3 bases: TGTGCCAGCAGCGTAGAGCTAGCGGGAGGTGCAGATACGCAGTATTTT. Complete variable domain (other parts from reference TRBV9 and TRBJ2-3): DSGVTQTPKHLITATGQRVTLRCSPRSGDLSVYWYQQSLDQGLQFLIQYYNGEERAKGNILERFSAQQFPDLHSELNLSSLELGDSALYFCASSVELAGGADTQYFGPGTRLTVL.

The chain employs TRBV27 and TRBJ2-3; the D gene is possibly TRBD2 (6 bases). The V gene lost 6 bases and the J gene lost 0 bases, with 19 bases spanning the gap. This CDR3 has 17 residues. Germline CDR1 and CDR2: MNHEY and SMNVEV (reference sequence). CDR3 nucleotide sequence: TGTGCCAGCAGCCTGAGGAGGGGTGGCGTTAGCACAGATACGCAGTATTTT. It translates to CASSLRRGGVSTDTQYF.

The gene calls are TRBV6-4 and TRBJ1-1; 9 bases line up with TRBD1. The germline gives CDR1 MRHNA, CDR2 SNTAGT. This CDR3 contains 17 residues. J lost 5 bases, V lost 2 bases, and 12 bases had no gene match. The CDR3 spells CASSDLNRGRRLTEAFF. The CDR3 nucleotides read TGTGCCAGCAGTGACCTGAACAGGGGGCGCAGGTTGACTGAAGCTTTCTTT.

The CDR3 loop is CASGGQGGGGNQPQHF. The CDR3 DNA follows: TGTGCCAGTGGGGGACAGGGTGGCGGGGGCAATCAGCCCCAGCATTTT. The J gene is TRBJ1-5, the V gene TRBV19; TRBD1 aligns across 9 bases. Per germline, CDR1 LNHDA and CDR2 SQIVND (reference sequence). J gave up 2 bases and V 8 bases, and 10 bases lay outside the gene matches. CDR3 length: 16 residues.

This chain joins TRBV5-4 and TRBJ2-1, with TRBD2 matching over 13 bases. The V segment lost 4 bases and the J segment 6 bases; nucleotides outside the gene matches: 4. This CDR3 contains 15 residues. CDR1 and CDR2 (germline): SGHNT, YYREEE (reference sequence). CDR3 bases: TGTGCCAGCAGCCTACGGACTAGCGGGAGCAATGAGCAGTTCTTC. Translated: CASSLRTSGSNEQFF.

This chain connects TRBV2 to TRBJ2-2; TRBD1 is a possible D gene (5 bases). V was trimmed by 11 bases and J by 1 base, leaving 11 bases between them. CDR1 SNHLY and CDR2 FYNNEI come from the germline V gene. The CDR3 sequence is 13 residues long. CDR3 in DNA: TGTGCCGGGGCGATCGAGAACACCGGGGAGCTGTTTTTT. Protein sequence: CAGAIENTGELFF.

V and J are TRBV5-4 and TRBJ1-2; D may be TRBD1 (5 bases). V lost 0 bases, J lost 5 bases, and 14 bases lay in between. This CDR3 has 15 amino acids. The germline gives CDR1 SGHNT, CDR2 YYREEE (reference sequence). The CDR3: CASSLVGQGMYGYTF. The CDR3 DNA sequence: TGTGCCAGCAGCTTGGTCGGGCAGGGAATGTATGGCTACACCTTC. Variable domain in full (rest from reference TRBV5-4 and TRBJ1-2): ETGVTQSPTHLIKTRGQQVTLRCSSQSGHNTVSWYQQALGQGPQFIFQYYREEENGRGNFPPRFSGLQFPNYSSELNVNALELDDSALYLCASSLVGQGMYGYTFGSGTRLTVV.

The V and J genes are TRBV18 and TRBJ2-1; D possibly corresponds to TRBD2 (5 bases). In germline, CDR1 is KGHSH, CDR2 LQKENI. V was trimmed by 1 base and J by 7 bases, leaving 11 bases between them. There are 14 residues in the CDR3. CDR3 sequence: CASSPLYRTNEQFF. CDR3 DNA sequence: TGTGCCAGCTCACCACTCTACCGGACTAATGAGCAGTTCTTC.

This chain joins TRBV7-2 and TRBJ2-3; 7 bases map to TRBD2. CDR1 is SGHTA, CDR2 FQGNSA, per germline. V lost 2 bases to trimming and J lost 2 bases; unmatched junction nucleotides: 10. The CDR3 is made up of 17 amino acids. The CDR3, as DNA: TGTGCCAGCAGCTTATGGGGGAGGGCCGTTGTCACAGATACGCAGTATTTT. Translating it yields CASSLWGRAVVTDTQYF.

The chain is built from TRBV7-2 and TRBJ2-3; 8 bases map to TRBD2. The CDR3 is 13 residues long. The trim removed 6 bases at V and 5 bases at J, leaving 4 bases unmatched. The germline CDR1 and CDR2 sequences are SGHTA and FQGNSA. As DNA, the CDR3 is TGTGCCAGCAGACAACGGGGGGGAGATACGCAGTATTTT. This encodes CASRQRGGDTQYF.

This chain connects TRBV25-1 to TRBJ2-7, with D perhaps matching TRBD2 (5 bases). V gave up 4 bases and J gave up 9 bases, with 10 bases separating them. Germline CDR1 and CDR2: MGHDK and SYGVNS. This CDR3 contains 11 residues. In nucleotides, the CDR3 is TGTGCCAGCAGTGGGAGGTTTGGGCAGTACTTC. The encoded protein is CASSGRFGQYF.

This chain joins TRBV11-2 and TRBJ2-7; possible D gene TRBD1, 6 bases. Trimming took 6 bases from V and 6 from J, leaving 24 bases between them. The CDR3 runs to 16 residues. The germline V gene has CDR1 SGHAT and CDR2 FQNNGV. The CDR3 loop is CASSFTSGQAAAEQYF. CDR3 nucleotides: TGTGCCAGCAGTTTCACCTCGGGACAAGCAGCTGCCGAGCAGTACTTC. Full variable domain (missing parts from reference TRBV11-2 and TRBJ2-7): EAGVAQSPRYKIIEKRQSVAFWCNPISGHATLYWYQQILGQGPKLLIQFQNNGVVDDSQLPKDRFSAERLKGVDSTLKIQPAKLEDSAVYLCASSFTSGQAAAEQYFGPGTRLTVT.

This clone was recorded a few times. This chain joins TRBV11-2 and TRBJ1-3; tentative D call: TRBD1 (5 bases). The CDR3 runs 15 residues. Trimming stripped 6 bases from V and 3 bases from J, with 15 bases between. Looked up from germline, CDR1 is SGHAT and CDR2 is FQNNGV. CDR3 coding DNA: TGTGCCAGCAGGGCCTGGGGCAGAATTGGAAACACCATATATTTT. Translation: CASRAWGRIGNTIYF.

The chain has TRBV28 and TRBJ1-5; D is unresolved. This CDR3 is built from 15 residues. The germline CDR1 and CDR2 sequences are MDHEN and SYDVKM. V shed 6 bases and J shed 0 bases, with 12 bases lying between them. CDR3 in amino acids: CASSSPQDSNQPQHF. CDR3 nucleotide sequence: TGTGCCAGCAGCTCGCCCCAGGATAGCAATCAGCCCCAGCATTTT.

The CDR3 bases are TGTGCCAGTGGAGACAGCACAGATACGCAGTATTTT. Amino acid sequence: CASGDSTDTQYF. This chain uses TRBV19 with TRBJ2-3, with unresolved D. CDR1 is LNHDA and CDR2 is SQIVND in the germline V gene (reference sequence). This CDR3 has 12 residues. Trimming took 8 bases from V and 0 from J, leaving 6 bases between them.

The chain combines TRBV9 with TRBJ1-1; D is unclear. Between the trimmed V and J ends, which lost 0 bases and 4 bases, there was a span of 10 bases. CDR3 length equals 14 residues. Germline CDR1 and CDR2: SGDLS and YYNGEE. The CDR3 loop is CASSVGGGGTEAFF. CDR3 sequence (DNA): TGTGCCAGCAGCGTAGGGGGAGGTGGCACTGAAGCTTTCTTT. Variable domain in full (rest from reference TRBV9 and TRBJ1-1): DSGVTQTPKHLITATGQRVTLRCSPRSGDLSVYWYQQSLDQGLQFLIQYYNGEERAKGNILERFSAQQFPDLHSELNLSSLELGDSALYFCASSVGGGGTEAFFGQGTRLTVV.